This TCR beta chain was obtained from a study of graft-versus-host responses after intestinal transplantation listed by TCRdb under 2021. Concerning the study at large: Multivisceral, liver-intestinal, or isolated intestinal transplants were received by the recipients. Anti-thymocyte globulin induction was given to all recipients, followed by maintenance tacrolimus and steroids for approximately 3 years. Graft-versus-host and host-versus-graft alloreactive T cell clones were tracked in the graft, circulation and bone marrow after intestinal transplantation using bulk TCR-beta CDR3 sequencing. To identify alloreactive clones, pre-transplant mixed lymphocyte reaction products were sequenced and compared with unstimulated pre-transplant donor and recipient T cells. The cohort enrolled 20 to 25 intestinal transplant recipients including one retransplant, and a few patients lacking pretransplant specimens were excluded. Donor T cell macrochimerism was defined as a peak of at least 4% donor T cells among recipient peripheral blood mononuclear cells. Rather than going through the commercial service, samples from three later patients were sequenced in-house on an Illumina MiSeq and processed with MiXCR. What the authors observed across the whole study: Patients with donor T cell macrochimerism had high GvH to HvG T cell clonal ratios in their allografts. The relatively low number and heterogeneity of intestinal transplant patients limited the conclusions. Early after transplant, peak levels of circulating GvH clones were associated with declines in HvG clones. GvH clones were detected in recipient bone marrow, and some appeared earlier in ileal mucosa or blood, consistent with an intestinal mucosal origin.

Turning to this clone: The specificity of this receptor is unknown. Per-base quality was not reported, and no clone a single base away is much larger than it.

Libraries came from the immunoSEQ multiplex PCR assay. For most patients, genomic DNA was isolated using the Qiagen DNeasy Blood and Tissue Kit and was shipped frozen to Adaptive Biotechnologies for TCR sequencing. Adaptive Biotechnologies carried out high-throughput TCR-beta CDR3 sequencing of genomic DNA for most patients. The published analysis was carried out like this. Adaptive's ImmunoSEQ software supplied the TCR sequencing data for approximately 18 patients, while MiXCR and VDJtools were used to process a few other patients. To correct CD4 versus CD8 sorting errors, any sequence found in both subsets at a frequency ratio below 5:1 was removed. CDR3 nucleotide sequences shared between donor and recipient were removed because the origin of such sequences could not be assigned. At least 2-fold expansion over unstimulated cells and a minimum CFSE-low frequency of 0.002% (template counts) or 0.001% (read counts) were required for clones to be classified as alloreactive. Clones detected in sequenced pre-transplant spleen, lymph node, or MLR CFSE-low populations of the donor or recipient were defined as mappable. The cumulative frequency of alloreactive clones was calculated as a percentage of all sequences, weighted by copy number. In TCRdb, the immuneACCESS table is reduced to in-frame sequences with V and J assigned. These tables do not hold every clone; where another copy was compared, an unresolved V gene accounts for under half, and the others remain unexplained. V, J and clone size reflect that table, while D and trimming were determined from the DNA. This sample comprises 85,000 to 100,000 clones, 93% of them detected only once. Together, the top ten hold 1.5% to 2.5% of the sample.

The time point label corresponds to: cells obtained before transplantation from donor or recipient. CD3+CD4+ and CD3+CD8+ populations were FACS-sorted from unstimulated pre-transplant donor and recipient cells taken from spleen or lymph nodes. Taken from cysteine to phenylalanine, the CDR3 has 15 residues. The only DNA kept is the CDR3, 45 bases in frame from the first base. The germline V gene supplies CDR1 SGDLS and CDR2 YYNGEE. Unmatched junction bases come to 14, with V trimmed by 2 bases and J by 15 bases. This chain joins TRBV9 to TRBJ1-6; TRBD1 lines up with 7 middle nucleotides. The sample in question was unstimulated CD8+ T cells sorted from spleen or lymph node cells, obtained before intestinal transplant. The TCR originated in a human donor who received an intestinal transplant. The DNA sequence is TGTGCCAGCAGCGTCTCCGGGACAGCGGATTGGGGCCTCCACTTT. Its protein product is CASSVSGTADWGLHF.